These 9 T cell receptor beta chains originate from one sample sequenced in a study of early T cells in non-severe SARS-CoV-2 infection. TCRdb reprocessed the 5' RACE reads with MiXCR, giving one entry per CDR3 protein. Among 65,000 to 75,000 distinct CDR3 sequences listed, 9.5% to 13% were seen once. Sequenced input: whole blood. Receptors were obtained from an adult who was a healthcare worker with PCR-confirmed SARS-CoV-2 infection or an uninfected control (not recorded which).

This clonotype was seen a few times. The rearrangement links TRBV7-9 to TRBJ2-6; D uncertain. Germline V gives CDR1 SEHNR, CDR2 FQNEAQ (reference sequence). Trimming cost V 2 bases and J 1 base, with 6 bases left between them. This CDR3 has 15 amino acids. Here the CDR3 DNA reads TGTGCCAGCAGCTTAAGGGCATCTGGGGCCAACGTCCTGACTTTC. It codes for CASSLRASGANVLTF.

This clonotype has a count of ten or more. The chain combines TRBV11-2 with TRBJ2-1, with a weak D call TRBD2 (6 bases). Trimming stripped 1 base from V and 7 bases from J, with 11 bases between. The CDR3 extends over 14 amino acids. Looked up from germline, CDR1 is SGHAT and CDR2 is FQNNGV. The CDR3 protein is CASSLVAGSNEQFF. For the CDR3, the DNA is TGTGCCAGCAGCTTAGTGGCGGGGTCGAATGAGCAGTTCTTC.

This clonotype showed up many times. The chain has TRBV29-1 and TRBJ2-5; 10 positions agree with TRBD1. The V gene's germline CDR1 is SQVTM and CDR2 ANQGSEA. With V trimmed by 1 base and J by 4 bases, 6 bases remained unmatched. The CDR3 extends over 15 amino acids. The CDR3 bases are TGCAGCGTTGAAGGTCCCGGGACAGGGGTAGAGACCCAGTACTTC. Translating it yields CSVEGPGTGVETQYF.

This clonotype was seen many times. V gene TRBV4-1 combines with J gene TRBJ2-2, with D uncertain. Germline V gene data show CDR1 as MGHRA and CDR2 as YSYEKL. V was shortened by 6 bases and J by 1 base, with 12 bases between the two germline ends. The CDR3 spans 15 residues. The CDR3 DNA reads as TGCGCCAGCAGGTCAGGACCCATGAACACCGGGGAGCTGTTTTTT. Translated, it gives CASRSGPMNTGELFF.

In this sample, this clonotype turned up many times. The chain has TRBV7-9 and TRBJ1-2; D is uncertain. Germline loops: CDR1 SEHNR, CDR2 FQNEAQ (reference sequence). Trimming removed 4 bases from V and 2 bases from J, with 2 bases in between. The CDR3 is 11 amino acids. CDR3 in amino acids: CASSYNYGYTF. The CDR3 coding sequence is TGTGCCAGCAGCTACAACTATGGCTACACCTTC. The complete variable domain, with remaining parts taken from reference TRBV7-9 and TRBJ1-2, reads DTGVSQNPRHKITKRGQNVTFRCDPISEHNRLYWYRQTLGQGPEFLTYFQNEAQLEKSRLLSDRFSAERPKGSFSTLEIQRTEQGDSAMYLCASSYNYGYTFGSGTRLTVV.

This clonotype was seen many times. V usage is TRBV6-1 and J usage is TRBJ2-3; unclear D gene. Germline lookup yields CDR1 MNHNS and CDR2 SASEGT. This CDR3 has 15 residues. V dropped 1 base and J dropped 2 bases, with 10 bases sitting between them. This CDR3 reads CASSEGPFHTDTQYF. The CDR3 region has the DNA TGTGCCAGCAGTGAAGGGCCGTTCCACACAGATACGCAGTATTTT.

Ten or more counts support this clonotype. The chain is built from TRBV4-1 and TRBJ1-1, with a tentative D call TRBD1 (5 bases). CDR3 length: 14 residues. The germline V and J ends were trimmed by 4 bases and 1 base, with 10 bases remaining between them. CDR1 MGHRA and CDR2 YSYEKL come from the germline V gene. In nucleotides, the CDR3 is TGCGCCAGCAGCCTCCGAACAGGGAACACTGAAGCTTTCTTT. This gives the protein CASSLRTGNTEAFF.

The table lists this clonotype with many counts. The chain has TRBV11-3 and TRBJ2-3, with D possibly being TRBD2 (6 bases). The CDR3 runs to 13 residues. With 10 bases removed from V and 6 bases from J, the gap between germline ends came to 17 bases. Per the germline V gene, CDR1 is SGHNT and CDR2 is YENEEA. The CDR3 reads CATGAGMGDTQYF. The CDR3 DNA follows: TGTGCCACCGGCGCGGGGATGGGCGATACGCAGTATTTT.

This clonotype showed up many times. CDR3 loop: CASSLLPPRQDEQFF. The CDR3 DNA follows: TGCGCCAGCAGCCTGTTACCCCCACGGCAAGATGAGCAGTTCTTC. The chain couples TRBV5-1 to TRBJ2-1; D ambiguous. The CDR3 length is 15 residues. The germline CDR1 and CDR2 sequences are SGHRS and YFSETQ. V was clipped by 4 bases and J by 8 bases, with 19 bases between them.